A single sample gave rise to the 10 T cell receptor beta chains below, sequenced in a study of molecular identifiers for immune sequencing clone quantification. TCRdb ran MiXCR on the PCR reads and lists one entry per CDR3 protein. Among around 100,000 distinct CDR3 sequences listed, roughly a third were seen once. Sequenced material: naive CD8+ T cells from blood, with Jurkat cell RNA spiked in. Subset meaning: FACS-sorted CD8+CD4-CCR7+CD45RA+ naive T cells. These receptors were obtained from a human donor in good health. Some libraries in this study had Jurkat cell RNA spiked in.

With respect to this clonotype: Being one base from a much bigger clone, this may be a read error. V gene TRBV7-6 combines with J gene TRBJ1-1; D is unclear. Germline CDR1 SGHVS, CDR2 FNYEAQ. V lost 2 bases, J lost 1 base, and 5 bases lay in between. There are 13 residues in the CDR3. In DNA, the CDR3 is TGTGCCAGCAGCTTAACACCGAACACTGAAGCTTTCTTT. Translating it yields CASSLTPNTEAFF.

The chain is built from TRBV10-1 and TRBJ2-1, with no clear D. Looked up from germline, CDR1 is WNHNN and CDR2 is SYGVQD (reference sequence). V was pared by 3 bases and J by 9 bases, with 6 bases between. The CDR3 length is 11 residues. CDR3 amino acids: CASSDGGEQFF. CDR3 in DNA: TGCGCCAGCAGTGACGGCGGTGAGCAGTTCTTC.

This clonotype was seen a few times. This rearrangement joins TRBV27 to TRBJ2-7; D unresolved. The length of the CDR3 is 12 residues. Germline CDR1 is MNHEY and CDR2 is SMNVEV (reference sequence). V lost 4 bases, J lost 11 bases, and 15 bases lay in between. In nucleotides, the CDR3 is TGTGCCAGCAGTTCGCTGGACGGGCTAAAGTACTTC. Its protein product is CASSSLDGLKYF.

Details on this clonotype: The junction shows a germline mismatch at one end, possibly a read error. V usage is TRBV6-2 or TRBV6-3 and J usage is TRBJ2-2, with 7 bases fitting TRBD2. The germline V gene encodes CDR1 MNHEY and CDR2 SVGEGT. CDR3 size: 15 residues. As DNA, the CDR3 is TGTGCCAGCAGTTACTCACGGGAGGTCGCCGGGGAGCAGTTTTTT. Protein sequence: CASSYSREVAGEQFF.

V usage is TRBV6-5 and J usage is TRBJ2-3, with TRBD2 matching 9 bases. CDR3 size: 18 residues. J lost 2 bases, V lost 5 bases, and 14 bases had no gene match. Germline V gives CDR1 MNHEY, CDR2 SVGAGI. CDR3 DNA: TGTGCCAGCAGTACCGGGAGGGGCTCTAGCGGGACCACAGATACGCAGTATTTT. This gives the protein CASSTGRGSSGTTDTQYF.

The V call is TRBV6-1, the J call TRBJ1-1, with unresolved D. The ends were cut back, 0 bases at V and 9 bases at J, with 5 bases in the middle. The germline V gene encodes CDR1 MNHNS and CDR2 SASEGT. The CDR3 is made up of 11 amino acids. CDR3 DNA: TGTGCCAGCAGTGAAGCGCCAAAAGCTTTCTTT. The encoded protein is CASSEAPKAFF.

Concerning this clonotype: A single base separates this from a much larger clone, so it may be a read error. The chain uses TRBV7-2 and TRBJ2-7; D may match TRBD1 or TRBD2 (5 bases each). Per germline, CDR1 SGHTA and CDR2 FQGNSA. Trimming removed 2 bases at V and 4 bases at J, with 9 bases between. The CDR3 has 13 residues. CDR3 protein: CASSLIEGYEQYF. As DNA, the CDR3 is TGTGCCAGCAGCTTAATTGAGGGGTACGAGCAGTACTTC.

In its sample, this clonotype was seen a few times. The chain has TRBV7-9 and TRBJ2-6; D call uncertain. Deletions cut 7 bases from V and 4 bases from J, with 8 bases between. Per the germline V gene, CDR1 is SEHNR and CDR2 is FQNEAQ (reference sequence). The CDR3 consists of 13 residues. For the CDR3, the DNA is TGTGCCAGCATGGGCGCCGGGGCCAACGTCCTGACTTTC. Its protein is CASMGAGANVLTF.

Worth noting for this clonotype: This sequence may be a read error, since a much larger clone differs from it by one base. This chain joins TRBV7-2 and TRBJ2-7, with D unclear. CDR3 size: 15 residues. Germline V gene lookup returns CDR1 SGHTA and CDR2 FQGNSA. The DNA for the CDR3 is TGTGCCAGCACCTTTGATCCTAGAGGCCCCTACGAGCAGAACTTC. Translating gives CASTFDPRGPYEQNF. Based on the CDR3 plus reference TRBV7-2 and TRBJ2-7, the full variable domain is GAGVSQSPSNKVTEKGKDVELRCDPISGHTALYWYRQSLGQGLEFLIYFQGNSAPDKSGLPSDRFSAERTGGSVSTLTIQRTQQEDSAVYLCASTFDPRGPYEQNFGPGTRLTVT.

Ten or more counts support this clonotype. The rearrangement links TRBV28 to TRBJ2-5; D call uncertain. The germline V gene has CDR1 MDHEN and CDR2 SYDVKM. Between the trimmed V and J ends, which lost 2 bases and 5 bases, there was a span of 0 bases. The length of the CDR3 is 10 residues. For the CDR3, the DNA is TGTGCCAGCAGTTTAGAGACCCAGTACTTC. It yields the protein CASSLETQYF.